Following are 26 T cell receptor beta chains from one sample sequenced in a study of shared clonotypes between healthy human individuals. Assay used: immunoSEQ multiplex PCR; TCRdb lists only in-frame clones, some missing. The sample comprises 2,500,000 or so clones, roughly 93% of which are singletons, and approximately 0.35% rests with the top ten. Sequences were obtained from naive CD4+ T cells from PBMCs. The subset is: CD45RA+ positively selected. These receptors all come from a man aged 18 to 30 in good health. Some clones in this sample may be carry-over from other donors' samples.

The rearrangement uses TRBV30 and TRBJ1-2; the D is unclear. V was clipped by 0 bases and J by 5 bases, with 13 bases between them. In germline, CDR1 is GTSNPN, CDR2 SVGIG (reference sequence). The CDR3 is made up of 14 amino acids. The CDR3 protein is CAWSVNGSPYGYTF. The CDR3 DNA reads as TGTGCCTGGAGTGTTAATGGAAGCCCTTATGGCTACACCTTC.

The chain uses TRBV18 and TRBJ1-4; TRBD1 might be the D (6 bases). The CDR3 runs 14 residues. In germline, CDR1 is KGHSH, CDR2 LQKENI. The germline V and J ends were trimmed by 4 bases and 4 bases, with 10 bases remaining between them. The CDR3 loop is CASSQQGGNEKLFF. In DNA, the CDR3 is TGTGCCAGCTCACAACAGGGCGGTAATGAAAAACTGTTTTTT.

The chain's CDR3 is CASSNGQGEKLFF. CDR3 sequence (DNA): TGCGCCAGCAGCAACGGACAGGGTGAAAAACTGTTTTTT. V gene TRBV5-1 combines with J gene TRBJ1-4, with 8 nucleotides matching TRBD1. The V gene end was trimmed by 4 bases and the J gene end by 7 bases; junction bases not matched to a gene: 3. CDR1 and CDR2 from the germline V gene are SGHRS and YFSETQ. The CDR3 covers 13 residues.

The V and J genes are TRBV9 and TRBJ1-6, with 8 bases that match TRBD1. From germline, CDR1 is SGDLS and CDR2 YYNGEE. The V segment lost 3 bases and the J segment 5 bases; nucleotides outside the gene matches: 4. The CDR3 runs to 15 residues. CDR3 sequence reads: CASSARQGNNSPLHF. CDR3 in DNA: TGTGCCAGCAGCGCGCGACAGGGGAATAATTCACCCCTCCACTTT. The whole variable domain, filled in from reference TRBV9 and TRBJ1-6, reads DSGVTQTPKHLITATGQRVTLRCSPRSGDLSVYWYQQSLDQGLQFLIQYYNGEERAKGNILERFSAQQFPDLHSELNLSSLELGDSALYFCASSARQGNNSPLHFGNGTRLTVT.

On this clone itself: The sample has other DNA sequences that encode this CDR3 too. This chain joins TRBV7-2 and TRBJ2-1; 11 bases are a match to TRBD2. The CDR3 loop spans 16 amino acids. V was clipped by 1 base and J by 4 bases; unmatched bases: 3. Germline V gene sequence: CDR1 SGHTA, CDR2 FQGNSA. The CDR3 loop reads CASSLVGTSGYNEQFF. DNA for the CDR3: TGTGCCAGCAGCTTAGTTGGGACTAGCGGTTACAATGAGCAGTTCTTC. Variable domain in full (rest from reference TRBV7-2 and TRBJ2-1): GAGVSQSPSNKVTEKGKDVELRCDPISGHTALYWYRQSLGQGLEFLIYFQGNSAPDKSGLPSDRFSAERTGGSVSTLTIQRTQQEDSAVYLCASSLVGTSGYNEQFFGPGTRLTVL.

The rearrangement links TRBV5-1 to TRBJ2-1, with 11 bases lining up with TRBD2. CDR3 size: 16 residues. V trimming: 3 bases; J trimming: 7 bases; junction bases outside the gene matches: 9. Per the germline V gene, CDR1 is SGHRS and CDR2 is YFSETQ. This CDR3 is CASSWDRLAGTNEQFF. The DNA of the CDR3 is TGCGCCAGCAGCTGGGACCGACTAGCGGGAACGAATGAGCAGTTCTTC. The complete variable domain, with remaining parts taken from reference TRBV5-1 and TRBJ2-1, reads KAGVTQTPRYLIKTRGQQVTLSCSPISGHRSVSWYQQTPGQGLQFLFEYFSETQRNKGNFPGRFSGRQFSNSRSEMNVSTLELGDSALYLCASSWDRLAGTNEQFFGPGTRLTVL.

CDR3 region: CASSLEYSVPADTQYF. The CDR3 DNA is TGTGCCAGCAGCTTAGAGTACAGCGTACCCGCCGATACGCAGTATTTT. The chain is built from TRBV7-9 and TRBJ2-3, with D uncertain. This CDR3 is 16 amino acids long. Deletions cut 1 base from V and 6 bases from J, with 17 bases between. Per the germline V gene, CDR1 is SEHNR and CDR2 is FQNEAQ (reference sequence). The entire variable domain, with the rest obtained from reference TRBV7-9 and TRBJ2-3, is as follows: DTGVSQNPRHKITKRGQNVTFRCDPISEHNRLYWYRQTLGQGPEFLTYFQNEAQLEKSRLLSDRFSAERPKGSFSTLEIQRTEQGDSAMYLCASSLEYSVPADTQYFGPGTRLTVL.

Here the CDR3 reads CASSFHILILNSTDTQYF. The CDR3 bases are TGTGCCAGCAGCTTCCACATACTAATCCTCAATAGCACAGATACGCAGTATTTT. The chain links TRBV7-8 to TRBJ2-3, with D hard to call. This CDR3 comprises 18 residues. Trimming removed 3 bases from V and 0 bases from J, with 19 bases in between. The germline V gene encodes CDR1 SGHVS and CDR2 FQNEAQ.

This chain links TRBV27 with TRBJ2-1; 7 nucleotides agree with TRBD2. The CDR3 totals 15 residues. Germline V lookup: CDR1 MNHEY, CDR2 SMNVEV (reference sequence). With V trimmed by 5 bases and J by 0 bases, 4 bases remained unmatched. CDR3 bases: TGTGCCAGCAGTGGGGCTAGCGGCTCCTACAATGAGCAGTTCTTC. Its translation is CASSGASGSYNEQFF.

Turning to this clone: Other nucleotide sequences in the sample specify the same CDR3. V is TRBV11-3 and J is TRBJ2-3; D uncertain. The CDR3 sequence is 14 residues long. V was trimmed by 1 base and J by 1 base, leaving 6 bases between them. Germline V gene lookup returns CDR1 SGHNT and CDR2 YENEEA. CDR3: CASSLGGGTDTQYF. As DNA, the CDR3 is TGTGCCAGCAGCTTAGGGGGTGGCACAGATACGCAGTATTTT.

The chain recombines TRBV28 with TRBJ2-7; no reliable D call. The germline V gene has CDR1 MDHEN and CDR2 SYDVKM. The CDR3 contains 10 residues. V was clipped by 8 bases and J by 7 bases, with 9 bases between them. The DNA of the CDR3 is TGTGCCAGCGCCAGCCGGGAGCAGTACTTC. This translates into CASASREQYF.

This chain uses TRBV11-2 with TRBJ1-1; 8 bases line up with TRBD1. Germline CDR1 SGHAT, CDR2 FQNNGV. The CDR3 extends over 16 amino acids. The V and J ends lost 6 bases and 4 bases, in that order; junction bases with no gene match: 13. The CDR3 nucleotides read TGTGCCAGCAGTGCCCTGACAGGGGTAGGGGGCACTGAAGCTTTCTTT. This translates into CASSALTGVGGTEAFF.

V usage is TRBV5-1 and J usage is TRBJ2-3, with 7 bases identical to TRBD1. The CDR3 consists of 14 residues. The trim removed 4 bases at V and 2 bases at J, leaving 4 bases unmatched. The V gene's germline CDR1 is SGHRS and CDR2 YFSETQ. The CDR3 nucleotides are TGCGCCAGCAGCACCGGACAGGTCACAGATACGCAGTATTTT. Translation: CASSTGQVTDTQYF.

CDR3 loop: CASSRGHKNYGYTF. For the CDR3, the DNA is TGTGCCAGCAGCCGCGGACATAAGAACTATGGCTACACCTTC. The genes are TRBV28 and TRBJ1-2, with TRBD1 as a possible D gene (5 bases). Germline loops: CDR1 MDHEN, CDR2 SYDVKM. V shed 6 bases and J shed 2 bases, with 13 bases lying between them. This CDR3 has 14 amino acids.

V is TRBV2 and J is TRBJ1-1, with D possibly TRBD1 on 5 matching bases. Germline assignment: CDR1 SNHLY and CDR2 FYNNEI. This CDR3 has 15 residues. V was shortened by 5 bases and J by 10 bases, with 23 bases between the two germline ends. The CDR3 nucleotides are TGTGCCAGCAGTCCCAGACAGACACTAACCCCAGGAGCTTTCTTT. This translates into CASSPRQTLTPGAFF.

The chain carries TRBV10-1 and TRBJ2-7, with TRBD2 as a possible D gene (5 bases). V gave up 2 bases and J gave up 2 bases, with 7 bases separating them. Germline assignment: CDR1 WNHNN and CDR2 SYGVQD (reference sequence). The CDR3 is 13 residues long. The CDR3 coding sequence is TGCGCCAGCAGTGAGGGACTGACCTACGAGCAGTACTTC. Protein sequence: CASSEGLTYEQYF.

The chain couples TRBV11-3 to TRBJ2-1, with TRBD2 matching over 8 bases. Per germline, CDR1 SGHNT and CDR2 YENEEA. The CDR3 has 17 amino acids. J was trimmed by 0 bases and V by 1 base; bases with no gene match: 5. CDR3 DNA: TGTGCCAGCAGCTTAGCAAAGCGGGAGAGCTCCTACAATGAGCAGTTCTTC. Protein: CASSLAKRESSYNEQFF. The complete variable domain, with remaining parts taken from reference TRBV11-3 and TRBJ2-1, reads EAGVVQSPRYKIIEKKQPVAFWCNPISGHNTLYWYLQNLGQGPELLIRYENEEAVDDSQLPKDRFSAERLKGVDSTLKIQPAELGDSAVYLCASSLAKRESSYNEQFFGPGTRLTVL.

This chain links TRBV25-1 with TRBJ2-2; D gene unclear. Germline CDR1 reads MGHDK; CDR2 reads SYGVNS. This CDR3 comprises 12 residues. Trimming pared 5 bases from V and 5 bases from J, leaving 6 bases between. This chain's CDR3 is CASSWGTGELFF. The CDR3 coding sequence is TGTGCCAGCAGTTGGGGAACCGGGGAGCTGTTTTTT.

This chain joins TRBV5-1 and TRBJ2-5, with D possibly TRBD2 on 5 matching bases. Germline V gene sequence: CDR1 SGHRS, CDR2 YFSETQ. The V and J ends lost 4 bases and 1 base respectively, with 14 bases between them. The CDR3 consists of 15 residues. CDR3 DNA: TGCGCCAGCAGCCCCTCCGGGATCTTCCAAGAGACCCAGTACTTC. Translation gives CASSPSGIFQETQYF.

The chain uses TRBV27 and TRBJ1-1; D unresolved. This CDR3 has 13 amino acids. Germline V gene data show CDR1 as MNHEY and CDR2 as SMNVEV (reference sequence). V lost 3 bases and J 4 bases, leaving 9 bases between the germline ends. This CDR3 reads CASSFQGITEAFF. The CDR3 region has the DNA TGTGCCAGCAGTTTTCAAGGGATCACTGAAGCTTTCTTT.

In this sample, this clone turned up once. The rearrangement uses TRBV10-3 and TRBJ2-7; D unclear. Trimming took off 3 bases at V and 4 bases at J, with 16 bases between the two ends. The CDR3 has 15 residues. Germline CDR1 reads ENHRY; CDR2 reads SYGVKD. Written as DNA, the CDR3 is TGTGCCATCAGTGATTTGGCCCTTAGGGCATACGAGCAGTACTTC. It translates to CAISDLALRAYEQYF.

CDR3 sequence reads: CASSAGNSNQPQHF. CDR3 DNA sequence: TGTGCCAGCAGCGCCGGGAATAGCAATCAGCCCCAGCATTTT. This chain connects TRBV9 to TRBJ1-5; D remains unclear. V lost 3 bases to trimming and J lost 0 bases, with 7 bases between them. This CDR3 spans 14 amino acids. CDR1 and CDR2 (germline): SGDLS, YYNGEE.

This chain connects TRBV9 to TRBJ2-7; 9 bases map to TRBD2. Trimming removed 0 bases from V and 3 bases from J; junction bases left unmatched: 7. Per germline, CDR1 SGDLS and CDR2 YYNGEE. This CDR3 is 16 amino acids long. This CDR3 is CASSVGGSGGVYEQYF. The CDR3 DNA sequence: TGTGCCAGCAGCGTAGGCGGTAGCGGGGGCGTCTACGAGCAGTACTTC.

The CDR3 DNA follows: TGTGCCAGTAGTGAGATAGCGTTAAGGGCGGCAGATACGCAGTATTTT. Its protein product is CASSEIALRAADTQYF. This rearrangement joins TRBV19 to TRBJ2-3; possible D gene TRBD2, 5 bases. Germline V gene lookup returns CDR1 LNHDA and CDR2 SQIVND (reference sequence). The CDR3 contains 16 residues. V lost 5 bases and J 4 bases, leaving 19 bases between the germline ends.

This clone was counted once. V is TRBV23-1 and J is TRBJ1-4, with TRBD1 matching over 9 bases. TRBV23-1 is noted as an ORF with a role that remains uncertain. V lost 9 bases, J lost 4 bases, and 15 bases stayed unmatched. This CDR3 is 17 amino acids long. The CDR3 DNA is TGCGCCAGTCCACAGGGGGCCCCTTTGAGGTGTAATGAAAAACTGTTTTTT. The encoded protein is CASPQGAPLRCNEKLFF.

As DNA, the CDR3 is TGTGCCAGTAGTATCTCCGGTCCCACGGGAGGAGGCTACACCTTC. Its translation is CASSISGPTGGGYTF. V usage is TRBV19 and J usage is TRBJ1-2; D is uncertain. Germline CDR1 is LNHDA and CDR2 is SQIVND (reference sequence). There are 15 residues in the CDR3. Trimming removed 3 bases at V and 8 bases at J, with 19 bases between.